This T cell receptor beta chain was recorded in a study of T cells after yellow fever vaccination. Study context: For low cell numbers, libraries were made with SMART-Seq v4 Ultra Low Input. Broader study findings: Weaker in magnitude, the secondary response showed a faster peak on day 5 versus 15.

This clonotype was observed at least ten times. Its antigen is not identified. TCRdb reprocessed the 5' RACE reads via MiXCR and lists one record per CDR3 protein. The data contain 450,000 to 650,000 distinct CDR3 sequences, 21% of them singletons. This CDR3 has 15 residues. V dropped 6 bases and J dropped 0; count of bases not matched to a gene: 6. Germline lookup yields CDR1 DFQATT and CDR2 SNEGSKA (reference sequence). The sequencing used PBMCs, collected about 20 days after the first yellow fever vaccination. The gene calls are TRBV20-1 and TRBJ1-3; TRBD1 aligns across 9 bases. The receptor was derived from a young man who received the YFV17D yellow fever vaccine. CDR3 sequence (DNA): TGCAGTGCACCCGACAGGGGGACCTCTGGAAACACCATATATTTT. It codes for CSAPDRGTSGNTIYF.